This TCR beta chain was retrieved from a study of early T cells in non-severe SARS-CoV-2 infection. This clonotype was seen a handful of times. The germline V gene encodes CDR1 SGHDT and CDR2 YYEEEE. The CDR3 runs to 15 residues. The ends lost 5 bases at V and 3 bases at J; junction bases unmatched: 9. TCRdb ran MiXCR on the 5' RACE reads and lists one entry per CDR3 protein. Of approximately 50,000 distinct CDR3 sequences in the sample, approximately 13% were seen once. This sequence was found in an adult who was a healthcare worker with PCR-confirmed SARS-CoV-2 infection or an uninfected control (not recorded which). The chain uses TRBV5-6 and TRBJ2-7; 9 bases are shared with TRBD1. The sequenced sample consisted of whole blood. CDR3 protein: CASRAVGTGSYEQYF. CDR3 bases: TGTGCCAGCAGAGCGGTTGGGACAGGGAGCTACGAGCAGTACTTC.